These 22 T cell receptor beta chains came from one sample sequenced in a study of PD-L1 blockade in urothelial cancer. Sequencing used immunoSEQ multiplex PCR; TCRdb keeps in-frame clones, though not all of them. The data show under 55,000 clones, roughly 86% seen once. The time point is: peripheral blood 6 weeks after treatment start. The source was PBMCs, collected around atezolizumab (anti-PD-L1) treatment. All receptors come from a man aged 55 to 70 with urothelial cancer.

J is TRBJ1-1 and V is TRBV7-9, with 7 bases fitting TRBD1. The germline gives CDR1 SEHNR, CDR2 FQNEAQ (reference sequence). The junction had 5 bases not matched to a gene; V was cut back by 5 bases and J by 5 bases. The CDR3 is 13 residues long. The chain's CDR3 is CASSETGETEAFF. CDR3 DNA: TGTGCCAGCAGCGAAACAGGGGAAACTGAAGCTTTCTTT.

CDR3 nucleotides: TGTGCCAGCAGCGTAGATAGCGGTGGAAACACCATATATTTT. As protein: CASSVDSGGNTIYF. This rearrangement joins TRBV9 to TRBJ1-3; D remains ambiguous. The CDR3 length is 14 residues. From germline, CDR1 is SGDLS and CDR2 YYNGEE. The germline V and J ends were trimmed by 0 bases and 3 bases, with 7 bases remaining between them.

This chain joins TRBV6-5 and TRBJ2-7, with D possibly matching TRBD2 (5 bases). Trimming took 5 bases from V and 6 from J, leaving 11 bases between them. This CDR3 is 12 amino acids long. The germline gives CDR1 MNHEY, CDR2 SVGAGI. This CDR3 reads CASSPRRGEQYF. The CDR3 nucleotides read TGTGCCAGCAGTCCCCGCCGGGGCGAGCAGTACTTC.

The gene calls are TRBV30 and TRBJ1-2; D is perhaps TRBD1 (5 bases). The CDR3 covers 14 residues. Trimming took off 0 bases at V and 5 bases at J, with 13 bases between the two ends. Germline-derived CDR1 and CDR2 are GTSNPN and SVGIG (reference sequence). The CDR3 is CAWSVGPSGYGYTF. In DNA form, the CDR3 reads TGTGCCTGGAGTGTGGGACCTAGCGGGTATGGCTACACCTTC.

This clone has only a few counts. The V call is TRBV5-1, the J call TRBJ2-7, with D tentatively TRBD1 (7 bases). CDR3 size: 15 residues. Trimming took off 10 bases at V and 3 bases at J, with 23 bases between the two ends. Germline assignment: CDR1 SGHRS and CDR2 YFSETQ. CDR3 region: CASYPEEGANYEQYF. The CDR3 DNA reads as TGCGCCTCTTACCCGGAGGAGGGGGCCAACTACGAGCAGTACTTC.

The chain employs TRBV11-2 and TRBJ2-5, with D possibly TRBD2 on 7 matching bases. The CDR3 is 15 residues long. V was shortened by 5 bases and J by 4 bases, with 17 bases between the two germline ends. Germline-derived CDR1 and CDR2 are SGHAT and FQNNGV. CDR3 coding DNA: TGTGCCAGCAGCCCACGGGGGGCGCAAGGAGAGACCCAGTACTTC. This codes for CASSPRGAQGETQYF.

The chain is built from TRBV28 and TRBJ2-7, with TRBD2 as a possible D gene (6 bases). This CDR3 has 12 residues. Trimming cost V 3 bases and J 6 bases, with 9 bases left between them. Germline loops: CDR1 MDHEN, CDR2 SYDVKM. CDR3 residues: CASSFRGGEQYF. CDR3 bases: TGTGCCAGCAGTTTTAGGGGAGGCGAGCAGTACTTC.

The V and J genes are TRBV7-2 and TRBJ2-1, with 11 bases identical to TRBD1. Germline V gene lookup returns CDR1 SGHTA and CDR2 FQGNSA. The junction had 8 bases not matched to a gene; V was cut back by 1 base and J by 15 bases. The CDR3 extends over 14 amino acids. The CDR3 bases are TGTGCCAGCAGCTTAGGGGTTTTTGGGACAGGGGGGTTCTTC. Translated, it gives CASSLGVFGTGGFF.

This chain links TRBV28 with TRBJ2-3; D may be TRBD2 (5 bases). There are 15 residues in the CDR3. The germline gives CDR1 MDHEN, CDR2 SYDVKM. The V end was cut by 6 bases, the J end by 4 bases, with 17 bases between. The DNA for the CDR3 is TGTGCCAGCAGCGGGGTCGGCATTTTAGCAGATACGCAGTATTTT. It codes for CASSGVGILADTQYF.

The V and J genes are TRBV19 and TRBJ1-5; D is unclear. CDR3 length equals 14 residues. Germline assignment: CDR1 LNHDA and CDR2 SQIVND (reference sequence). V gave up 2 bases and J gave up 6 bases, with 11 bases separating them. CDR3 bases: TGTGCCAGTAGTATAAATCGGGGAGCTCAGCCCCAGCATTTT. Translated: CASSINRGAQPQHF. Supplemented by reference TRBV19 and TRBJ1-5, the full variable domain reads DGGITQSPKYLFRKEGQNVTLSCEQNLNHDAMYWYRQDPGQGLRLIYYSQIVNDFQKGDIAEGYSVSREKKESFPLTVTSAQKNPTAFYLCASSINRGAQPQHFGDGTRLSIL.

The chain combines TRBV19 with TRBJ2-3, with 8 positions matching TRBD2. Unmatched junction bases numbered 9, after V lost 8 bases and J lost 5 bases. The length of the CDR3 is 14 residues. Per germline, CDR1 LNHDA and CDR2 SQIVND (reference sequence). Here the CDR3 reads CASQTGGQGDTQYF. CDR3 DNA sequence: TGTGCCAGTCAGACGGGGGGGCAGGGAGATACGCAGTATTTT.

The V and J genes are TRBV7-6 and TRBJ1-1; D unclear. Trimming stripped 4 bases from V and 2 bases from J, with 2 bases between. This CDR3 is 11 amino acids long. In germline, CDR1 is SGHVS, CDR2 FNYEAQ. The CDR3 spells CASSSNTEAFF. The CDR3 DNA reads TGTGCCAGCAGCTCTAACACTGAAGCTTTCTTT.

The chain joins TRBV9 to TRBJ1-5; no firm D call. CDR1 is SGDLS and CDR2 is YYNGEE in the germline V gene. CDR3 length equals 15 residues. V shed 0 bases and J shed 2 bases, with 9 bases lying between them. CDR3 loop: CASSVGTLGNQPQHF. The CDR3 DNA follows: TGTGCCAGCAGCGTAGGGACTCTAGGCAATCAGCCCCAGCATTTT. Supplemented by reference TRBV9 and TRBJ1-5, the full variable domain reads DSGVTQTPKHLITATGQRVTLRCSPRSGDLSVYWYQQSLDQGLQFLIQYYNGEERAKGNILERFSAQQFPDLHSELNLSSLELGDSALYFCASSVGTLGNQPQHFGDGTRLSIL.

The CDR3 DNA reads as TGTGCCAGCCTGGACAGGGGATTTCAGCCCCAGCATTTT. The encoded protein is CASLDRGFQPQHF. The J gene is TRBJ1-5, the V gene TRBV6-1; the match to TRBD1 covers 9 bases. Per the germline V gene, CDR1 is MNHNS and CDR2 is SASEGT. The CDR3 loop spans 13 amino acids. The junction had 5 bases not matched to a gene; V was cut back by 8 bases and J by 6 bases.

There are a few counts of this clone. The rearrangement uses TRBV6-6 and TRBJ2-3; D is possibly TRBD2 (5 bases). Trimming stripped 7 bases from V and 1 base from J, with 15 bases between. This CDR3 spans 15 amino acids. CDR1 and CDR2 (germline): MNHNY, SVGAGI (reference sequence). The CDR3 region is CASTLRLGGTDTQYF. DNA for the CDR3: TGTGCCAGCACCCTCCGACTGGGAGGCACAGATACGCAGTATTTT.

This chain joins TRBV28 and TRBJ2-2; TRBD2 might be the D (5 bases). Germline-derived CDR1 and CDR2 are MDHEN and SYDVKM. Trimming took off 5 bases at V and 2 bases at J, with 18 bases between the two ends. The CDR3 has 17 amino acids. In DNA form, the CDR3 reads TGTGCCAGCAGTCTCGGGATAGGACCGTTAAACACCGGGGAGCTGTTTTTT. Protein product: CASSLGIGPLNTGELFF.

The chain joins TRBV15 to TRBJ2-1; 8 bases are shared with TRBD1. CDR1 is LNHNV, CDR2 YYDKDF, per germline (reference sequence). The CDR3 contains 16 residues. J lost 7 bases, V lost 1 base, and 9 bases had no gene match. As DNA, the CDR3 is TGTGCCACCAGCAGAGGGGGTCAGGGGGCTTCGAATGAGCAGTTCTTC. Translated: CATSRGGQGASNEQFF.

This clone was detected only a few times. The J gene is TRBJ2-3, the V gene TRBV4-2; 14 bases fit TRBD2. The V gene end was trimmed by 4 bases and the J gene end by 2 bases; junction bases not matched to a gene: 5. Per the germline V gene, CDR1 is LGHNA and CDR2 is YNFKEQ. The CDR3 totals 17 residues. The CDR3 sequence: CASSPWTSGGFTDTQYF. CDR3 coding DNA: TGTGCCAGCAGCCCGTGGACTAGCGGGGGGTTCACAGATACGCAGTATTTT.

The chain uses TRBV5-1 and TRBJ2-1; TRBD1 is a possible D gene (6 bases). This CDR3 is 14 amino acids long. Trimming removed 0 bases from V and 5 bases from J, with 9 bases in between. Germline lookup yields CDR1 SGHRS and CDR2 YFSETQ. In DNA form, the CDR3 reads TGCGCCAGCAGCTTGGAGGGACAAGACAATGAGCAGTTCTTC. As protein: CASSLEGQDNEQFF.

The chain links TRBV6-5 to TRBJ1-2, with 9 nucleotides matching TRBD1. Germline assignment: CDR1 MNHEY and CDR2 SVGAGI. The trim removed 10 bases at V and 8 bases at J, leaving 11 bases unmatched. This CDR3 is 13 amino acids long. The CDR3 protein is CATLDRGSDGYTF. The CDR3 region has the DNA TGTGCCACGCTGGACAGGGGCTCGGACGGCTACACCTTC.

The V call is TRBV7-8, the J call TRBJ2-3, with D tentatively TRBD1 (6 bases). The germline CDR1 and CDR2 sequences are SGHVS and FQNEAQ. CDR3 length: 17 residues. V lost 5 bases, J lost 0 bases, and 18 bases lay in between. CDR3 region: CASSRSRTVSSTDTQYF. In DNA form, the CDR3 reads TGTGCCAGCAGCCGATCCCGGACAGTCTCTAGCACAGATACGCAGTATTTT. Full variable domain (remainder filled in from reference TRBV7-8 and TRBJ2-3): GAGVSQSPRYKVAKRGQDVALRCDPISGHVSLFWYQQALGQGPEFLTYFQNEAQLDKSGLPSDRFFAERPEGSVSTLKIQRTQQEDSAVYLCASSRSRTVSSTDTQYFGPGTRLTVL.

The chain links TRBV11-2 to TRBJ2-3; 10 bases align to TRBD2. CDR1 SGHAT and CDR2 FQNNGV come from the germline V gene. The CDR3 sequence is 15 residues long. V was clipped by 5 bases and J by 6 bases; unmatched bases: 8. The CDR3 reads CASSRGTSEWDTQYF. The CDR3 bases are TGTGCCAGCAGCCGAGGGACTAGCGAATGGGATACGCAGTATTTT.